This T cell receptor (beta chain) is from a study of T cell repertoires in cytomegalovirus infection. In the study overall: A matching HLA type, together with CMV infection, was signaled by public TCR beta signatures.

V gave up 2 bases and J gave up 5 bases; unmatched junction bases: 7. The germline V gene encodes CDR1 MRHNA and CDR2 SNTAGT. The CDR3 has 15 amino acids. In its sample, this clonotype was seen a few times. Its antigen is not known. TCRdb used MiXCR to reprocess the reads, holding one entry per CDR3 protein. The sample has a few hundred thousand distinct CDR3 sequences; approximately 25% are singletons. General study findings and limits: In two of eight donors, the top clonotype was HLA-C-restricted CMV-specific.

The chain uses TRBV6-4 and TRBJ2-5; 8 positions agree with TRBD2. Sequenced input: PBMCs. This receptor was identified in a human donor in good health (CMV status not recorded). Some clones in this sample may be carry-over from other donors' samples. CDR3 in amino acids: CASSDRRGLGETQYF. The DNA for the CDR3 is TGTGCCAGCAGTGACCGCAGGGGACTAGGGGAGACCCAGTACTTC.